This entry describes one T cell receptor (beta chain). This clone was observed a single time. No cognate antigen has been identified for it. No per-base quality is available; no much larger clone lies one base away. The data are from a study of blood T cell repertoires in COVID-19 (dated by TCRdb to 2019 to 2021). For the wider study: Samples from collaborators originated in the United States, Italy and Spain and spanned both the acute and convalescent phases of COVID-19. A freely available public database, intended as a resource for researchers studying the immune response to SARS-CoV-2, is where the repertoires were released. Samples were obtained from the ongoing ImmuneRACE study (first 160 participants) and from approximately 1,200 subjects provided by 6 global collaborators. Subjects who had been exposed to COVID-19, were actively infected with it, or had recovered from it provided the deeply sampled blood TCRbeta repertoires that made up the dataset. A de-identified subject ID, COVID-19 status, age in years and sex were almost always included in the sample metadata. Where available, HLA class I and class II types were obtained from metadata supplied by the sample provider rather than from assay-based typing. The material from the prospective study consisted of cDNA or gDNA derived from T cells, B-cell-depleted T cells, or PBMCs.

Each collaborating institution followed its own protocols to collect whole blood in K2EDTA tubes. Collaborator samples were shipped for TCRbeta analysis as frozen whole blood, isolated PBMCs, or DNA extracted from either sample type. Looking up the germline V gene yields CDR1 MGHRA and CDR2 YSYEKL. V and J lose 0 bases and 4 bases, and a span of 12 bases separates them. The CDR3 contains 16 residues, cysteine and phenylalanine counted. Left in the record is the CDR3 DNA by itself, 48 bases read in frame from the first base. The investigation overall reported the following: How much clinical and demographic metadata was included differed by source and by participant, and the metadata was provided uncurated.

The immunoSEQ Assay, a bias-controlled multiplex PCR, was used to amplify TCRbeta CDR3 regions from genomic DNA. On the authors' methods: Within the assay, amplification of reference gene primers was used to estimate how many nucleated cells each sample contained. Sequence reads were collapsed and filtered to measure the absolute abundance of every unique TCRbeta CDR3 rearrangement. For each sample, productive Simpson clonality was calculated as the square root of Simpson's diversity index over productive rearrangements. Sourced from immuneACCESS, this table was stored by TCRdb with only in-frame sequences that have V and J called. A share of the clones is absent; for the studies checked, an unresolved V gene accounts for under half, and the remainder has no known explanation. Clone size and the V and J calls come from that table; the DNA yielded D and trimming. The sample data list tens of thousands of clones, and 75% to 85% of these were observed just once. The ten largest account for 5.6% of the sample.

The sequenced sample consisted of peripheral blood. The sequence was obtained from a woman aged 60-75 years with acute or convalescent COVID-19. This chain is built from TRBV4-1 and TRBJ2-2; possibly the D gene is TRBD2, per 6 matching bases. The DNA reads TGCGCCAGCAGCCAAGAGGGAGGTAGGAGCACCGGGGAGCTGTTTTTT. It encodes CASSQEGGRSTGELFF.